A single sample is the source of the 29 T cell receptor beta chains below, sequenced in a study of T cell responses to AZD1222 COVID-19 vaccine. Using immunoSEQ multiplex PCR, the repertoire was profiled, and TCRdb retains in-frame clones only, with some absent. The table has some 200,000 clones, about 93% seen once. Specimen: peripheral blood, collected on day 0 of MenACWY control vaccination. These receptor sequences come from an adult in good health.

The genes are TRBV6-1 and TRBJ1-6; perhaps TRBD1 as D (5 bases). Trimming pared 1 base from V and 4 bases from J, leaving 8 bases between. This CDR3 comprises 15 residues. Per the germline V gene, CDR1 is MNHNS and CDR2 is SASEGT. As DNA, the CDR3 is TGTGCCAGCAGTGAAGGGCCAGGGTATAATTCACCCCTCCACTTT. It encodes CASSEGPGYNSPLHF.

This clone has only one observation. The rearrangement uses TRBV7-2 and TRBJ1-2; weak D call: TRBD1 (5 bases). This CDR3 comprises 15 residues. CDR1 SGHTA and CDR2 FQGNSA come from the germline V gene. Trimming stripped 1 base from V and 4 bases from J, with 13 bases between. The CDR3 DNA reads TGTGCCAGCAGCTTAGTCCAGGGAGATATCTATGGCTACACCTTC. Translated, it gives CASSLVQGDIYGYTF.

V is TRBV6-6 and J is TRBJ2-5; 8 bases agree with TRBD2. V lost 0 bases, J lost 4 bases, and 7 bases stayed unmatched. The CDR3 loop spans 16 amino acids. CDR1 is MNHNY and CDR2 is SVGAGI in the germline V gene (reference sequence). CDR3 sequence (DNA): TGTGCCAGCAGTTACTCTGACGGGGGGGTATTAGAGACCCAGTACTTC. Residues: CASSYSDGGVLETQYF.

V gene TRBV4-1 combines with J gene TRBJ1-4; a possible D gene is TRBD1 (5 bases). The CDR3 loop spans 16 amino acids. Trimming stripped 1 base from V and 3 bases from J, with 12 bases between. The germline V gene has CDR1 MGHRA and CDR2 YSYEKL. CDR3 region: CASSQALRGSNEKLFF. CDR3 coding DNA: TGCGCCAGCAGCCAAGCCCTGAGGGGATCTAATGAAAAACTGTTTTTT.

V gene TRBV5-4 combines with J gene TRBJ1-6; a possible D gene is TRBD1 (6 bases). This CDR3 is 16 amino acids long. Germline V gives CDR1 SGHNT, CDR2 YYREEE (reference sequence). The V gene lost 4 bases and the J gene lost 8 bases, with 19 bases spanning the gap. CDR3 sequence reads: CASSPAGGADYSPLHF. In DNA form, the CDR3 reads TGTGCCAGCAGCCCCGCCGGGGGGGCGGATTATTCACCCCTCCACTTT. The full variable domain, rest sourced from reference TRBV5-4 and TRBJ1-6, is ETGVTQSPTHLIKTRGQQVTLRCSSQSGHNTVSWYQQALGQGPQFIFQYYREEENGRGNFPPRFSGLQFPNYSSELNVNALELDDSALYLCASSPAGGADYSPLHFGNGTRLTVT.

The chain is built from TRBV27 and TRBJ1-6; D ambiguous. Trimming stripped 5 bases from V and 0 bases from J, with 8 bases between. Germline-derived CDR1 and CDR2 are MNHEY and SMNVEV (reference sequence). CDR3 size: 15 residues. As DNA, the CDR3 is TGTGCCAGCAGTGGCAGCCACTCCTATAATTCACCCCTCCACTTT. This gives the protein CASSGSHSYNSPLHF.

The rearrangement uses TRBV28 and TRBJ1-2; 9 bases are a match to TRBD1. V lost 1 base and J lost 7; bases outside the gene matches: 7. The CDR3 sequence is 15 residues long. Germline loops: CDR1 MDHEN, CDR2 SYDVKM. The CDR3 DNA reads as TGTGCCAGCAGTTTATCCCCGGGACAGGGTCGTGGCTACACCTTC. It is translated as CASSLSPGQGRGYTF.

This sequence joins TRBV7-9 and TRBJ1-5; 7 bases fit TRBD1. The CDR3 is made up of 15 amino acids. Germline loops: CDR1 SEHNR, CDR2 FQNEAQ (reference sequence). Trimming took 1 base from V and 3 from J; bases not matched to a gene: 3. CDR3 region: CASSLVTGDNQPQHF. CDR3 bases: TGTGCCAGCAGCTTAGTTACAGGGGACAATCAGCCCCAGCATTTT.

The chain is built from TRBV5-4 and TRBJ2-7; 9 bases match TRBD1. Trimming removed 0 bases from V and 5 bases from J; junction bases left unmatched: 12. The length of the CDR3 is 17 residues. Germline V CDR1 and CDR2: SGHNT, YYREEE (reference sequence). This chain's CDR3 is CASSLDPGQGIGDEQYF. The DNA of the CDR3 is TGTGCCAGCAGCTTGGATCCGGGACAGGGAATAGGCGACGAGCAGTACTTC.

This clone was picked up one time. The chain has TRBV19 and TRBJ1-2; 9 nucleotides match TRBD1. V lost 5 bases and J lost 4; bases outside the gene matches: 5. This CDR3 region has 14 residues. CDR1 and CDR2 from the germline V gene are LNHDA and SQIVND (reference sequence). The CDR3 nucleotides are TGTGCCAGTAGTGACCCGGGACAGGGCTATGGCTACACCTTC. Its translation is CASSDPGQGYGYTF.

The chain recombines TRBV27 with TRBJ1-1; D not resolved. Germline V lookup: CDR1 MNHEY, CDR2 SMNVEV (reference sequence). The ends were cut back, 6 bases at V and 1 base at J, with 18 bases in the middle. This CDR3 comprises 16 residues. The DNA of the CDR3 is TGTGCCAGCAGAAAATCCCCCGTGACACCGAACACTGAAGCTTTCTTT. As protein: CASRKSPVTPNTEAFF.

CDR3 in DNA: TGTGCCACCGGAGGGGGCAATCAGCCCCAGCATTTT. As protein: CATGGGNQPQHF. This rearrangement joins TRBV19 to TRBJ1-5; weak D call: TRBD1 (5 bases). The germline CDR1 and CDR2 sequences are LNHDA and SQIVND (reference sequence). V dropped 10 bases and J dropped 2 bases, with 9 bases sitting between them. There are 12 residues in the CDR3.

CDR3 coding DNA: TGCGCCAGCAGCCAAGGGACGTTCGGTGAAAAACTGTTTTTT. Its translation: CASSQGTFGEKLFF. This chain uses TRBV4-3 with TRBJ1-4; D is undetermined. CDR1 and CDR2 (germline): LGHNA, YSLEER. The CDR3 spans 14 residues. The V end lost 1 base, the J end lost 7 bases, and 10 bases lay between the germline ends.

This clone has only one observation. A much larger clone sits a single nucleotide away, making a read error possible. The V call is TRBV6-5, the J call TRBJ1-1, with a weak D call TRBD1 (5 bases). CDR1 and CDR2 (germline): MNHEY, SVGAGI. V was pared by 6 bases and J by 1 base, with 9 bases between. This CDR3 is 13 amino acids long. The CDR3 loop is CASSPQGNTEAFF. The CDR3 DNA follows: TGTGCCAGCAGCCCCCAGGGGAACACTGAAGCTTTCTTT.

The chain employs TRBV12-3 or TRBV12-4 and TRBJ1-1; the D is unclear. This CDR3 region has 12 residues. CDR3 in DNA: TGTGCGGCGCAAGGAGGCGAAACTGAAGCTTTCTTT. It yields the protein CAAQGGETEAFF.

V is TRBV7-8 and J is TRBJ2-7; tentative D call: TRBD1 (8 bases). Germline loops: CDR1 SGHVS, CDR2 FQNEAQ. CDR3 length: 16 residues. V was pared by 4 bases and J by 5 bases, with 21 bases between. The CDR3 spells CASSSPSGTGSNEQYF. CDR3 in DNA: TGTGCCAGCAGCTCCCCCAGCGGGACAGGATCGAACGAGCAGTACTTC.

The chain is built from TRBV7-8 and TRBJ1-4; the match to TRBD1 covers 8 bases. Germline V gene data show CDR1 as SGHVS and CDR2 as FQNEAQ. V shed 1 base and J 5 bases; nucleotides not matched to a gene: 0. CDR3 length: 14 amino acids. The CDR3 DNA sequence: TGTGCCAGCAGCTTAGGGGACAGGAATGAAAAACTGTTTTTT. It is translated as CASSLGDRNEKLFF.

This clone was recorded only once. The V call is TRBV9, the J call TRBJ2-1; 11 nucleotides align to TRBD2. CDR1 and CDR2 from the germline V gene are SGDLS and YYNGEE. The CDR3 covers 16 residues. Trimming cost V 4 bases and J 4 bases; bases outside gene matches: 7. The CDR3 DNA is TGTGCCAGCAGCTCGACCGGGACTAGCGGTTACAATGAGCAGTTCTTC. The encoded protein is CASSSTGTSGYNEQFF.

V and J are TRBV30 and TRBJ1-4; tentatively, D is TRBD1 (6 bases). Trimming cost V 0 bases and J 11 bases, with 22 bases left between them. The V gene's germline CDR1 is GTSNPN and CDR2 SVGIG (reference sequence). This CDR3 spans 16 amino acids. CDR3 DNA sequence: TGTGCCTGGAGTGTCCTTGTTCAGGGGTCTAAATCCAAACTGTTTTTT. Its protein is CAWSVLVQGSKSKLFF. The whole variable domain, remainder taken from reference TRBV30 and TRBJ1-4, is SQTIHQWPATLVQPVGSPLSLECTVEGTSNPNLYWYRQAAGRGLQLLFYSVGIGQISSEVPQNLSASRPQDRQFILSSKKLLLSDSGFYLCAWSVLVQGSKSKLFFGSGTQLSVL.

The rearrangement links TRBV7-9 to TRBJ2-7; D is undetermined. Germline CDR1 is SEHNR and CDR2 is FQNEAQ (reference sequence). This CDR3 contains 14 residues. V shed 0 bases and J shed 1 base, with 7 bases lying between them. CDR3 amino acids: CASSLAPASYEQYF. As DNA, the CDR3 is TGTGCCAGCAGCTTAGCCCCGGCGTCCTACGAGCAGTACTTC.

For the CDR3, the DNA is TGTGCCAGCAGCGTCTCCGGGACAGGGGAGTTCCACTTT. Translated, it gives CASSVSGTGEFHF. The chain carries TRBV11-2 and TRBJ1-6, with 10 positions matching TRBD1. This CDR3 spans 13 amino acids. Germline-derived CDR1 and CDR2 are SGHAT and FQNNGV. J gave up 17 bases and V 5 bases, and 9 bases lay outside the gene matches. Full variable domain (remainder filled in from reference TRBV11-2 and TRBJ1-6): EAGVAQSPRYKIIEKRQSVAFWCNPISGHATLYWYQQILGQGPKLLIQFQNNGVVDDSQLPKDRFSAERLKGVDSTLKIQPAKLEDSAVYLCASSVSGTGEFHFGNGTRLTVT.

This rearrangement joins TRBV4-1 to TRBJ2-1; tentatively, D is TRBD2 (6 bases). Trimming removed 6 bases from V and 2 bases from J, with 17 bases in between. The germline V gene has CDR1 MGHRA and CDR2 YSYEKL. This CDR3 has 16 amino acids. The CDR3 DNA reads TGCGCCAGCAGTCTCTCGGCGGGGAGCACCTACAATGAGCAGTTCTTC. Translating gives CASSLSAGSTYNEQFF.

This clone was counted only a few times. The chain employs TRBV2 and TRBJ1-6; perhaps TRBD1 as D (6 bases). Trimming cost V 9 bases and J 3 bases, with 15 bases left between them. CDR3 length: 15 residues. Germline V gene sequence: CDR1 SNHLY, CDR2 FYNNEI. The CDR3 region has the DNA TGTGCCAGTCGGACAGCGGCCGACTATAATTCACCCCTCCACTTT. This translates into CASRTAADYNSPLHF.

The J gene is TRBJ2-2, the V gene TRBV7-9, with D unclear. This CDR3 has 16 amino acids. V shed 4 bases and J shed 4 bases, with 16 bases lying between them. Germline assignment: CDR1 SEHNR and CDR2 FQNEAQ (reference sequence). The CDR3 sequence is CASSSALFMSTGELFF. In nucleotides, the CDR3 is TGTGCCAGCAGCTCGGCCCTTTTTATGAGCACCGGGGAGCTGTTTTTT. Complete variable domain (other parts from reference TRBV7-9 and TRBJ2-2): DTGVSQNPRHKITKRGQNVTFRCDPISEHNRLYWYRQTLGQGPEFLTYFQNEAQLEKSRLLSDRFSAERPKGSFSTLEIQRTEQGDSAMYLCASSSALFMSTGELFFGEGSRLTVL.

This chain links TRBV21-1 with TRBJ2-5; the table's D gene call, TRBD2, was not cross checked with the DNA. TRBV21-1 counts as a pseudogene. This CDR3 is built from 17 residues. Here the CDR3 DNA reads TGTGCCAGCAGCAAGACTAAAGGTAGGGCAGGTCAAGAGACCCAGTACTTC. This codes for CASSKTKGRAGQETQYF.

V gene TRBV18 combines with J gene TRBJ2-5; D gene uncertain. Trimming removed 4 bases from V and 4 bases from J, with 10 bases in between. Germline values: CDR1 KGHSH, CDR2 LQKENI. This CDR3 region has 13 residues. The CDR3 reads CASSRGTVETQYF. The CDR3, as DNA: TGTGCCAGCTCACGTGGTACGGTAGAGACCCAGTACTTC. The whole variable domain, filled in from reference TRBV18 and TRBJ2-5, reads NAGVMQNPRHLVRRRGQEARLRCSPMKGHSHVYWYRQLPEEGLKFMVYLQKENIIDESGMPKERFSAEFPKEGPSILRIQQVVRGDSAAYFCASSRGTVETQYFGPGTRLLVL.

With regard to this clone: Other DNA sequences of this sample code for an identical CDR3. The genes are TRBV28 and TRBJ1-1, with no clear D. Germline V lookup: CDR1 MDHEN, CDR2 SYDVKM. This CDR3 has 13 amino acids. V lost 3 bases, J lost 2 bases, and 7 bases lay in between. The CDR3 sequence: CASSFPKNTEAFF. The CDR3, as DNA: TGTGCCAGCAGTTTCCCCAAAAACACTGAAGCTTTCTTT.

This sequence joins TRBV2 and TRBJ1-5; no clear D gene. The CDR3 has 13 residues. Trimming shortened V by 5 bases and J by 6 bases, and 11 bases separated the two germline ends. Germline loops: CDR1 SNHLY, CDR2 FYNNEI. CDR3 region: CASSPSEGQPQHF. In DNA form, the CDR3 reads TGTGCCAGCAGTCCATCGGAAGGTCAGCCCCAGCATTTT. Together with reference TRBV2 and TRBJ1-5, the CDR3 gives the full variable domain: EPEVTQTPSHQVTQMGQEVILRCVPISNHLYFYWYRQILGQKVEFLVSFYNNEISEKSEIFDDQFSVERPDGSNFTLKIRSTKLEDSAMYFCASSPSEGQPQHFGDGTRLSIL.

This rearrangement joins TRBV29-1 to TRBJ1-1, with D possibly TRBD1 on 6 matching bases. Germline CDR1 reads SQVTM; CDR2 reads ANQGSEA. Between the trimmed V and J ends, which lost 4 bases and 11 bases, there was a span of 14 bases. The CDR3 loop spans 11 amino acids. The CDR3 region has the DNA TGCAGCGTTGCTGGGGGGCAGGATGCTTTCTTT. Translating it yields CSVAGGQDAFF. The full variable domain, rest sourced from reference TRBV29-1 and TRBJ1-1, is SAVISQKPSRDICQRGTSLTIQCQVDSQVTMMFWYRQQPGQSLTLIATANQGSEATYESGFVIDKFPISRPNLTFSTLTVSNMSPEDSSIYLCSVAGGQDAFFGQGTRLTVV.